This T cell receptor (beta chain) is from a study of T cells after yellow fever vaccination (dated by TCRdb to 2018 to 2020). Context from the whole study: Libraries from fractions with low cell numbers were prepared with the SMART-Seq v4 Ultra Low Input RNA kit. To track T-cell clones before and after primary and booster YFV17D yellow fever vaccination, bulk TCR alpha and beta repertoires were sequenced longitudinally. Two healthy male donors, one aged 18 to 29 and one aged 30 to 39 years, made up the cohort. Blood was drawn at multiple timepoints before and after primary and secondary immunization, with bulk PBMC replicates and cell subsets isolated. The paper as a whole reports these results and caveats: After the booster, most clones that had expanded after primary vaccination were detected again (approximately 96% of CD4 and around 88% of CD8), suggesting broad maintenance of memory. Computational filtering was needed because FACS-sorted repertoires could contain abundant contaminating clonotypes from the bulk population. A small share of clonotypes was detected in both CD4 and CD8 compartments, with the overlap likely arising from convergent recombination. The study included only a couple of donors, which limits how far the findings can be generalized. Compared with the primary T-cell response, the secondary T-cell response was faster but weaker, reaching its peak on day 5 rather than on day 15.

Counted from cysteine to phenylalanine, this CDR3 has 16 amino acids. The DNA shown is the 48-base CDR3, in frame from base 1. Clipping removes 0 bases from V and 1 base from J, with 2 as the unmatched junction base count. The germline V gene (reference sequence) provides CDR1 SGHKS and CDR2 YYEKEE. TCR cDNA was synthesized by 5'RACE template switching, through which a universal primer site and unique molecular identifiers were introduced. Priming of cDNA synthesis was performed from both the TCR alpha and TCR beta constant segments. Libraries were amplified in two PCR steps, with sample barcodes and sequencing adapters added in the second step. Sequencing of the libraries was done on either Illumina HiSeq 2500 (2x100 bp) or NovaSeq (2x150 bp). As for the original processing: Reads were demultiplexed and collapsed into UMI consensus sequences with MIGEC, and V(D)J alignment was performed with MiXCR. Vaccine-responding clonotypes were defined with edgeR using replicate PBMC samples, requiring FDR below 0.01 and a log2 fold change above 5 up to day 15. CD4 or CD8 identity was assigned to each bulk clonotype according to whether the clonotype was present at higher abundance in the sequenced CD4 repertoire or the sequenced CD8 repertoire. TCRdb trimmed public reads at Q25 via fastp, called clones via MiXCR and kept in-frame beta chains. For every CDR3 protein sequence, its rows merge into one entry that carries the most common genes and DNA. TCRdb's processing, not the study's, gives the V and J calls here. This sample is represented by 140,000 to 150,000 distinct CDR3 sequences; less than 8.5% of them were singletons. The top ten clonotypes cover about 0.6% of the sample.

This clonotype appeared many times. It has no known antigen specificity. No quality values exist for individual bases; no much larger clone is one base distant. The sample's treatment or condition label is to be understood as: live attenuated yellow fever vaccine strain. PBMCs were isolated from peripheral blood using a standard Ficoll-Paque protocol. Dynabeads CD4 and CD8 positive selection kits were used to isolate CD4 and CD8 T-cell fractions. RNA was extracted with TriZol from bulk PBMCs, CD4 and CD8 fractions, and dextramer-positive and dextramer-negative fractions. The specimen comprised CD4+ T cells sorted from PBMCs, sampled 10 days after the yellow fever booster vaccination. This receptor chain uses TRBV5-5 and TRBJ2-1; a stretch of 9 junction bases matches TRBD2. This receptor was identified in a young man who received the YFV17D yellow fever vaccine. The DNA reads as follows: TGTGCCAGCAGCTTGGGTAGCGGGGGTTCCTACAATGAGCAGTTCTTC. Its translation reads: CASSLGSGGSYNEQFF.